Listed below are T cell receptor beta chains from one sample, sequenced in a study of OX40 agonist ivuxolimab in advanced cancers. Profiled with immunoSEQ multiplex PCR; TCRdb holds only in-frame clones, not every one. The profile covers about 70,000 clones, with 92% appearing a single time and 7.6% taken by the ten largest. The sequencing used CD4+ or CD8+ T cells sorted from blood, collected in a trial of the OX40 agonist ivuxolimab. Every receptor here comes from an adult with an advanced solid tumor such as melanoma, head and neck, liver or kidney cancer. The conserved cysteine and the conserved F or W are not part of the CDR3 here. Each record gives: J gene, D gene, V gene, CDR3 length, CDR3 protein. D genes are given only for firm matches.

J: TRBJ2-1
D: TRBD2
V: TRBV19
length: 14
CDR3: ASSTPGLVGGNEQF

J: TRBJ2-5
D: TRBD2
V: TRBV7-7
length: 13
CDR3: ASSLGSGGQETQY

J: TRBJ1-1
D: -
V: TRBV5-4
length: 12
CDR3: ASSLVQGNTEAF

J: TRBJ1-5
D: -
V: TRBV27
length: 14
CDR3: ASLPSWGEYDQPQH

J: TRBJ2-7
D: -
V: TRBV7-2
length: 12
CDR3: ASSLVFLSYEQY

J: TRBJ2-3
D: TRBD1
V: TRBV11-2
length: 11
CDR3: ASSPQGKDTQY

J: TRBJ2-1
D: TRBD2
V: TRBV19
length: 14
CDR3: ASSPWGGGVYNEQF

J: TRBJ2-7
D: -
V: TRBV7-2
length: 14
CDR3: ASSPRVPSESYEQY

J: TRBJ2-7
D: -
V: TRBV29-1
length: 11
CDR3: SVTGTTTYEQY

J: TRBJ2-7
D: -
V: TRBV4-3
length: 16
CDR3: ASSPLLLLVEGSYEQY

J: TRBJ1-1
D: -
V: TRBV6-1
length: 10
CDR3: ATSVANTEAF

J: TRBJ2-7
D: TRBD2
V: TRBV18
length: 12
CDR3: ASSRPSGDYEQY

J: TRBJ2-1
D: TRBD1
V: TRBV11-2
length: 13
CDR3: ASSPGQGLDNEQF

J: -
D: -
V: TRBV27
length: 14
CDR3: ASSLSEGQLTYEQY

J: TRBJ1-1
D: -
V: TRBV10-3
length: 11
CDR3: AISESTGTEAF

J: TRBJ2-2
D: -
V: TRBV9
length: 10
CDR3: ASSVGSGELF

J: TRBJ1-3
D: -
V: TRBV2
length: 13
CDR3: ASSEAQPRGNTIY

J: TRBJ2-7
D: -
V: TRBV13
length: 12
CDR3: ASSSGTETYEQY

J: TRBJ1-1
D: -
V: TRBV2
length: 12
CDR3: ASRTADSNTEAF

J: TRBJ2-6
D: -
V: TRBV19
length: 12
CDR3: ASSSYSGANVLT

J: TRBJ1-4
D: -
V: TRBV5-5
length: 14
CDR3: ASSNPIRQVNEKLF

J: TRBJ2-7
D: -
V: TRBV6-5
length: 12
CDR3: ASSYGGSGYEQY

J: TRBJ2-7
D: -
V: TRBV19
length: 11
CDR3: ASSIGSSYEQY

J: TRBJ1-1
D: TRBD1
V: TRBV5-6
length: 11
CDR3: ASSLPGRGPAF

J: TRBJ2-2
D: -
V: TRBV7-9
length: 13
CDR3: ASSFGGYNTGELF

J: TRBJ2-5
D: TRBD2
V: TRBV6-5
length: 13
CDR3: ASSYGGVPGETQY

J: TRBJ1-1
D: -
V: TRBV7-2
length: 12
CDR3: ASSLPRDRDEAF

J: TRBJ2-3
D: TRBD2
V: TRBV7-2
length: 14
CDR3: ASSLGVAGLGDTQY